This T cell receptor beta chain comes out of a study of OX40 agonist ivuxolimab in advanced cancers. Libraries were prepared by immunoSEQ multiplex PCR; TCRdb keeps only in-frame clonotypes and omits some of them. The sample holds about 110,000 clones, less than 95% seen once. Germline loops: CDR1 WNHNN, CDR2 SYGVQD (reference sequence). This CDR3 region has 13 residues. The germline V and J ends were trimmed by 2 bases and 5 bases, with 9 bases remaining between them. Study-level points and caveats: With doses of 0.1 to 3.0 mg/kg, CD4+ and CD8+ blood T cells had undergone clonal expansion by week 6. Relatively little clonal expansion, among the lowest observed, appeared in partial responders at 0.1-3.0 mg/kg.

Concerning this clone itself: Its antigen is not identified.

V is TRBV10-1 and J is TRBJ1-1; the D gene is possibly TRBD1 (5 bases). Sequences were derived from CD4+ or CD8+ T cells sorted from blood, sampled in a trial of the OX40 agonist ivuxolimab. The receptor was derived from an adult with an advanced solid tumor such as melanoma, head and neck, liver or kidney cancer. CDR3 amino acids: CASSEAGRTEAFF. The CDR3, as DNA: TGCGCCAGCAGTGAGGCAGGGCGGACTGAAGCTTTCTTT.